These T cell receptor beta chains were read from a single sample in a study of cytomegalovirus exposure and HLA in healthy donors. Sequenced by immunoSEQ multiplex PCR; TCRdb stores in-frame clones only, minus some. Of some 190,000 clones in the sample, about four fifths were seen once. Input material: PBMCs. The receptors derive from a woman in her 30s in good health and CMV-seropositive. Each CDR3 is given with its conserved first and last residue. D genes are given only for firm matches. Not every row has a clone size; where given, it reads once, few, many or a size class.

TRBJ2-1,TRBV7-7,.,TRBD1,TGTGCTAGCAGCTTGGGACCTGACAGGGGCAATGAGCAGTTCTTC,CASSLGPDRGNEQFF
TRBJ1-4,TRBV7-8,.,.,TGTGCCAGCAGCAGCCGGAGGGTGGGGACTAATGAAAAACTGTTTTTT,CASSSRRVGTNEKLFF
TRBJ1-1,TRBV4-1,.,.,TGCGCCAGCAGCCAGGTCGGCAGGGGTTACACTGAAGCTTTCTTT,CASSQVGRGYTEAFF
TRBJ1-1,TRBV7-9,.,.,TGTGCCAGCAGCCCAACTAGTGGGGAGAACACTGAAGCTTTCTTT,CASSPTSGENTEAFF
TRBJ1-2,TRBV29-1,.,.,TGCAGCGTTGAAGCGGGTCCTAACTATGGCTACACCTTC,CSVEAGPNYGYTF
TRBJ2-7,TRBV5-1,.,.,TGCGCCAGCAGCTTGGCCGGCAGGGGATCCTACGAGCAGTACTTC,CASSLAGRGSYEQYF
TRBJ2-7,TRBV11-2,once,.,TGTGCCAGCAGCCTCACCACAGGGTCTCGTGAGCAGTACTTC,CASSLTTGSREQYF
TRBJ2-7,TRBV18,.,.,TGTGCCAGCTCCGGTCCTGGCGGGCAATCCTACGAGCAGTACTTC,CASSGPGGQSYEQYF
TRBJ2-3,TRBV6-6,.,TRBD2,TGTGCCAGCACCCAAGCGGGAGAAACAGATACGCAGTATTTT,CASTQAGETDTQYF
TRBJ1-1,TRBV7-3,.,.,TGTGCCAGCAGCTTAGGGAGGAACACTGAAGCTTTCTTT,CASSLGRNTEAFF
TRBJ2-1,TRBV11-2,.,TRBD1,TGTGCCAGCAGCTTGGACAGGGCCTCCTACAATGAGCAGTTCTTC,CASSLDRASYNEQFF
TRBJ2-7,TRBV28,.,.,TGTGCCAGCGTAAGAGTGGGGGGAGGCGAGCAGTACTTC,CASVRVGGGEQYF
TRBJ2-3,TRBV28,.,TRBD2,TGTGCCAGCAGTGACCTAGCGGGGGGGGGAACAGATACGCAGTATTTT,CASSDLAGGGTDTQYF
TRBJ2-5,TRBV6-5,.,.,TGTGCCAGCAGTGGAGCGCAGGGAAAGACCCAGTACTTC,CASSGAQGKTQYF
TRBJ1-2,TRBV11-3,.,.,TGTGCCAGCAGCTCCCGGGGCAGCGGGGCTCGAGGCTACACCTTC,CASSSRGSGARGYTF
TRBJ1-2,TRBV9,.,.,TGTGCCAGCAGCGTAGGCCTCCCGGGAGGGAGGAACTATGGCTACACCTTC,CASSVGLPGGRNYGYTF
TRBJ2-3,TRBV10-1,.,TRBD1,TGCGCCAGCAGTACCGGGGACAGGGTTACAGATACGCAGTATTTT,CASSTGDRVTDTQYF
TRBJ2-7,TRBV18,few,TRBD1,TGTGCCAGCTCACCATCAGGGGGCGGGGACGAGCAGTACTTC,CASSPSGGGDEQYF
TRBJ2-7,TRBV5-1,.,TRBD2,TGCGCCAGCAGCTTGGAGGGACTAGCCCCCCCCTACGAGCAGTACTTC,CASSLEGLAPPYEQYF
TRBJ1-1,TRBV4-2,.,.,TGTGCCAGCAGCCTTAACAGGGTGAACACTGAAGCTTTCTTT,CASSLNRVNTEAFF
TRBJ2-1,TRBV10-3,.,TRBD1,TGTGCCATCAGTGAGCGTCAGGGGGCCTCCTACAATGAGCAGTTCTTC,CAISERQGASYNEQFF
TRBJ2-3,TRBV5-1,.,.,TGCGCCAGCAGCTCTATGGATACGCAGTATTTT,CASSSMDTQYF
TRBJ2-7,TRBV2,.,.,TGTGCCAGCAGGGCTTCACAGGGCCAAGGGCTCGAGCAGTACTTC,CASRASQGQGLEQYF
TRBJ2-7,TRBV9,.,TRBD2,TGTGCCAGCAGTGAGGGGAGCGGGAGCTCCTACGAGCAGTACTTC,CASSEGSGSSYEQYF
TRBJ1-6,TRBV11-2,once,.,TGTGCCAGCAGCTTGAAGCGGCCGGGTAATTCACCCCTCCACTTT,CASSLKRPGNSPLHF
TRBJ1-2,TRBV10-3,.,.,TGTGCCATCAGTGACGAGGGGGTGAAGGGCTACACCTTC,CAISDEGVKGYTF
TRBJ2-7,TRBV4-1,.,TRBD2,TGCGCCAGCAGCCAAGAGGCTGGACTAGAGGTGGGGGAGCAGTACTTC,CASSQEAGLEVGEQYF
TRBJ2-3,TRBV5-4,few,.,TGTGCCAGCAGCTTCCCGAACAGGGATACGCAGTATTTT,CASSFPNRDTQYF
TRBJ1-2,TRBV5-8,.,.,TGTGCCAGCAGCCAAGGGTGGAGGGGCTACACCTTC,CASSQGWRGYTF
TRBJ2-7,TRBV7-9,.,TRBD2,TGTGCCAGCAGCTTCTTAATGACTAGCGGGAGGTCCTACGAGCAGTACTTC,CASSFLMTSGRSYEQYF
TRBJ2-2,TRBV27,.,.,TGTGCCAGCAGTTTGAGAGACACCGGGGAGCTGTTTTTT,CASSLRDTGELFF
TRBJ2-7,TRBV2,.,.,TGTGCCAGCAGTGGGGGAGGGGACACCCCCTACGAGCAGTACTTC,CASSGGGDTPYEQYF
TRBJ1-4,TRBV14,.,.,TGTGCCAGCAGGACGCTTTCGGGTGAAAAACTGTTTTTT,CASRTLSGEKLFF
TRBJ1-6,TRBV5-1,.,.,TGCGCCAGCAGCTTGGCGAGACACTTTAATTCACCTCTCCACTTT,CASSLARHFNSPLHF
TRBJ2-1,TRBV7-9,.,TRBD2,TGTGCCAGCAGCGTAGCGGGGGGATACAATGAGCAGTTCTTC,CASSVAGGYNEQFF
TRBJ1-3,TRBV28,few,.,TGTGCCAGCAGTCCCCGGGAGGTGAGAAACACCATATATTTT,CASSPREVRNTIYF
TRBJ2-7,TRBV11-3,.,.,TGTGCCAGCAGCTTAGGAACGCAGACAGCCTCCTACGAGCAGTACTTC,CASSLGTQTASYEQYF
TRBJ1-3,TRBV19,.,TRBD1,TGTGCCAGCTCCTCAGGATGGGACAGGGGAAACACCATATATTTT,CASSSGWDRGNTIYF
TRBJ2-5,TRBV7-8,few,TRBD2,TGTGCCAGCAGCCCGGGACTAGCGGGAGAGACCCAGTACTTC,CASSPGLAGETQYF
TRBJ2-7,TRBV6-6,.,.,TGTGCCAGCAGGACCGAGGCCTACGAGCAGTACTTC,CASRTEAYEQYF
TRBJ2-1,TRBV11-2,.,TRBD2,TGTGCCAGCAGCCAACTAGCGGGAGACCTATCCTACAATGAGCAGTTCTTC,CASSQLAGDLSYNEQFF
TRBJ1-4,TRBV7-9,.,.,TGTGCCAGCAGCCCGGGGAGCCGTAATGAAAAACTGTTTTTT,CASSPGSRNEKLFF
TRBJ1-2,TRBV10-1,.,.,TGCGCCAGCAGTGCGGGGCCGGACAGCTATGGCTACACCTTC,CASSAGPDSYGYTF
TRBJ1-1,TRBV7-9,.,TRBD1,TGTGCCAGCAGCTACGGACAGGGAGGAAATACTGAAGCTTTCTTT,CASSYGQGGNTEAFF
TRBJ2-7,TRBV7-9,.,.,TGTGCCAGCAGCTTAGAAGTGAAAACTTACGAGCAGTACTTC,CASSLEVKTYEQYF
TRBJ2-3,TRBV7-8,.,.,TGTGCCAGCAGCCTGTTTCTGGGGCGGGGGCACACAGATACGCAGTATTTT,CASSLFLGRGHTDTQYF
TRBJ2-1,TRBV30,.,TRBD1,TGTGCCTGGGCCAGGGCGACAGGGCCCAATGAGCAGTTCTTC,CAWARATGPNEQFF
TRBJ2-3,TRBV11-3,few,.,TGTGCCAGCAGCTTATCCGGGGGTCCGAGGCAGTATTTT,CASSLSGGPRQYF
TRBJ2-4,TRBV7-2,.,.,TGTGCCAGCAGCTCACTGGGTCAGGGAAACATTCAGTACTTC,CASSSLGQGNIQYF